This T cell receptor beta chain was observed in a study of CD8 T cells in ankylosing spondylitis. Via MiXCR, TCRdb re-called the 5' RACE reads, giving one row per CDR3 protein. Of about 240,000 distinct CDR3 sequences in the sample, 9.5% to 12% were seen once. The CDR3 totals 14 residues. Trimming pared 10 bases from V and 0 bases from J, leaving 13 bases between. Germline V gene sequence: CDR1 MNHNY, CDR2 SVGAGI (reference sequence). The receptor comes from a male donor with ankylosing spondylitis or in good health (not recorded which). Specimen: blood, either unsorted or a sorted T cell fraction (not recorded which). The J gene is TRBJ1-5, the V gene TRBV6-6, with D maybe TRBD1 (6 bases). The CDR3 sequence is CATGSGDSNQPQHF. The CDR3 DNA is TGTGCCACGGGGTCAGGGGATAGCAATCAGCCCCAGCATTTT.